A selection of T cell receptor beta chains follows, all from one sample in a study of OX40 agonist ivuxolimab in advanced cancers. TCRdb's table, derived via immunoSEQ multiplex PCR, lists solely in-frame clones and lacks some. The sample shows about 77,000 clones, approximately 89% of them seen only once. The sequencing used CD4+ or CD8+ T cells sorted from blood, collected in a trial of the OX40 agonist ivuxolimab. These receptors were collected from an adult with an advanced solid tumor such as melanoma, head and neck, liver or kidney cancer. Each CDR3 is given with its conserved first and last residue. A D gene is named only where the DNA matches it firmly. For some rows the clone size is stated as once, few or many, or as a class when expanded; others skip it.

>TRBV6-1|NA|TRBJ1-1|NA
TGTGCCAGCAGTGAAGCCACATTTTACACTGAAGCTTTCTTT
CASSEATFYTEAFF
>TRBV21-1|once|TRBJ1-5|NA
TGTGCCAGCAGCCCCCGGGCTCCTCGCAATCAGCCCCAGCATTTT
CASSPRAPRNQPQHF
>TRBV28|NA|TRBJ1-6|NA
TGTGCCAGCAGTTGGCTATCACCCCTCCACTTT
CASSWLSPLHF
>TRBV6-5|NA|TRBJ1-2|NA
TGTGCCAGCAGTTACGGCAGCCTGAAGGGCTACACCTTC
CASSYGSLKGYTF
>TRBV27|once|TRBJ2-2|TRBD1
TGTGCCAGCAGTTTCCCCGGGGCAGGGGGTACGACCGGGGAGCTGTTTTTT
CASSFPGAGGTTGELFF
>TRBV5-1|NA|TRBJ1-5|NA
TGCGCCAGCAGCGAGGGGGGGGCCGGAAGCAATCAGCCCCAGCATTTT
CASSEGGAGSNQPQHF
>TRBV6-5|NA|TRBJ1-2|TRBD1
TGTGCCAGCAGCCCCAGGGACAGCCGCGAAACCTTC
CASSPRDSRETF
>TRBV6-1|NA|TRBJ1-1|TRBD1
TGTGCCAGCACATGGGACAGGGGGCACACTGAAGCTTTCTTT
CASTWDRGHTEAFF
>TRBV4-1|NA|TRBJ2-7|TRBD2
TGCGCCAGCAGCCGCGCGGGGATGGTAGCGGGGTCCTACGAGCAGTACTTC
CASSRAGMVAGSYEQYF
>TRBV11-2|NA|TRBJ2-7|NA
TGTGCCAGCAGCCGTGCGGCCTACGGGGGCTACGAGCAGTACTTC
CASSRAAYGGYEQYF
>TRBV5-1|NA|TRBJ2-4|NA
TGCGCCAGCAGCCCCGGCCCCCAAGGGCAGCTAGCCAAAAACATTCAGTACTTC
CASSPGPQGQLAKNIQYF
>TRBV20-1|NA|TRBJ1-5|NA
TGCAGTGCTAGAGTAGGTCAGCCCCAGCATTTT
CSARVGQPQHF
>TRBV7-9|few|TRBJ1-1|TRBD1
TGTGCCAGCAGCTTACCGGCAGGGGGCACTGAAGCTTTCTTT
CASSLPAGGTEAFF
>TRBV30|NA|TRBJ2-1|NA
TGTGCCTGTGGGACTTATGGAGGGGAGGAGCAGTTCTTC
CACGTYGGEEQFF
>TRBV30|medium-sized|TRBJ1-1|TRBD1
TGTGCCTGGAGTGGACAGGGGACGCCTGAAGCTTTCTTT
CAWSGQGTPEAFF
>TRBV4-1|NA|TRBJ2-1|NA
TGCGCCAGCAGCCACCCCCCGGGGGGCCAAACTTACAATGAGCAGTTCTTC
CASSHPPGGQTYNEQFF
>TRBV4-1|NA|TRBJ2-7|NA
TGCGCCAGCAGCCCTGGTGGAGGGAAGACCTACGAGCAGTACTTC
CASSPGGGKTYEQYF
>TRBV29-1|few|TRBJ2-3|NA
TGCAGCGTCGGATGGGGGGCGACGGGAGATACGCAGTATTTT
CSVGWGATGDTQYF
>TRBV5-5|NA|TRBJ2-5|NA
TGTGCCAGCAGCTTGTTCGGCAGCCAAGAGACCCAGTACTTC
CASSLFGSQETQYF
>TRBV14|NA|TRBJ2-1|NA
TGTGCCAGCAGCCCCCTAGGAGGGATTGGGATTAATGAGCAGTTCTTC
CASSPLGGIGINEQFF
>TRBV2|NA|TRBJ1-5|TRBD1
TGTGCCAGCAGGACGGACAGGGTCAGCAATCAGCCCCAGCATTTT
CASRTDRVSNQPQHF
>TRBV5-4|NA|TRBJ2-2|NA
TGTGCCAGCAGCTTGGGTAGGAACACCGGGGAGCTGTTTTTT
CASSLGRNTGELFF
>TRBV7-9|few|TRBJ1-4|NA
TGTGCCAGCAGCTTAGGACTCCAGAGTAATGAAAAACTGTTTTTT
CASSLGLQSNEKLFF
>TRBV12-5|NA|TRBJ1-2|NA
TGTGCTAGTGGTTTGTCCGAGGCCCAACTGTTTACCTTC
CASGLSEAQLFTF
>TRBV5-8|NA|TRBJ2-3|TRBD1
TGTGCCAGCAGCTCATCCGGGACAGGCCGCACAGATACGCAGTATTTT
CASSSSGTGRTDTQYF
>TRBV4-2|NA|TRBJ1-1|NA
TGTGCCAGCAGCCAAGAAGGTCCTAGAGGCACTGAAGCTTTCTTT
CASSQEGPRGTEAFF